The TCR beta chain described here comes from a study of shared clonotypes between healthy human individuals. TCRdb's table, derived via immunoSEQ multiplex PCR, lists solely in-frame clones and lacks some. The data show fewer than 1.6 million clones, approximately 98.5% seen once. This CDR3 comprises 15 residues. In germline, CDR1 is ENHRY, CDR2 SYGVKD. Between the trimmed V and J ends, which lost 0 bases and 0 bases, there was a span of 9 bases. Input material: naive CD4+ T cells sorted from blood. Subset given: CD45RA+ positively selected. The chain employs TRBV10-3 and TRBJ2-7; D is possibly TRBD2 (5 bases). This TCR was recovered from a man in his thirties or forties in good health. The CDR3 loop reads CAISESSGSSYEQYF. CDR3 nucleotides: TGTGCCATCAGTGAGTCCTCGGGGAGCTCCTACGAGCAGTACTTC.